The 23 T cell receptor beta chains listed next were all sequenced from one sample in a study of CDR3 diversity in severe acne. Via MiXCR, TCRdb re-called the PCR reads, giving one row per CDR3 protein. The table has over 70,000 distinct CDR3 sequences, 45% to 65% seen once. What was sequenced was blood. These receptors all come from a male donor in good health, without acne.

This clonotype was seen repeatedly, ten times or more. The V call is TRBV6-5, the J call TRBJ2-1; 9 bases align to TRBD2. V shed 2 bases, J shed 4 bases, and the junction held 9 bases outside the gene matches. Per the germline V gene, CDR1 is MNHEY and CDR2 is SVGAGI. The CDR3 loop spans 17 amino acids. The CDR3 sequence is CASSYHSGRERYNEQFF. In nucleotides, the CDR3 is TGTGCCAGCAGTTACCATAGCGGGAGAGAGAGGTACAATGAGCAGTTCTTC.

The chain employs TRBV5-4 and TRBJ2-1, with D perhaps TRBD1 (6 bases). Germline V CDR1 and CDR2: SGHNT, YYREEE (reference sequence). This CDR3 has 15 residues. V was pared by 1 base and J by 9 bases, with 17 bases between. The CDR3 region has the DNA TGTGCCAGCAGCTTGCAGGGGCTGGGGGACACTGAGCAGTTCTTC. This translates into CASSLQGLGDTEQFF. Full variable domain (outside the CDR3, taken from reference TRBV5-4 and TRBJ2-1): ETGVTQSPTHLIKTRGQQVTLRCSSQSGHNTVSWYQQALGQGPQFIFQYYREEENGRGNFPPRFSGLQFPNYSSELNVNALELDDSALYLCASSLQGLGDTEQFFGPGTRLTVL.

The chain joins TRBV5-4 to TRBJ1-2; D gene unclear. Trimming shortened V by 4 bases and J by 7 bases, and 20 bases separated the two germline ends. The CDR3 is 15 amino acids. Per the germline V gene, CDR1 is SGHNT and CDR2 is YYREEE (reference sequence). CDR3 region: CASSANQAPYGGYTF. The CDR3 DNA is TGTGCCAGCAGCGCAAATCAGGCCCCCTATGGTGGCTACACCTTC.

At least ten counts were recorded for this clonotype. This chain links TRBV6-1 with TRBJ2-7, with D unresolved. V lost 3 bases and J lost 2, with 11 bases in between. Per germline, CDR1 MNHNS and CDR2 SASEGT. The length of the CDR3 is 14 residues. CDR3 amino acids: CASSDLIQAYEQYF. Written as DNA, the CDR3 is TGTGCCAGCAGTGATCTGATTCAAGCCTACGAGCAGTACTTC.

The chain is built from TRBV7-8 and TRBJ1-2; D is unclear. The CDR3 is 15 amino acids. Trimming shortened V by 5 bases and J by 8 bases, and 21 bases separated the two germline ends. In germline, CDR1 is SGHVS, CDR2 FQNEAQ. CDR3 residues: CASSRLINAMGGYTF. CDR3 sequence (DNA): TGTGCCAGCAGCCGCCTCATCAATGCAATGGGGGGCTACACCTTC.

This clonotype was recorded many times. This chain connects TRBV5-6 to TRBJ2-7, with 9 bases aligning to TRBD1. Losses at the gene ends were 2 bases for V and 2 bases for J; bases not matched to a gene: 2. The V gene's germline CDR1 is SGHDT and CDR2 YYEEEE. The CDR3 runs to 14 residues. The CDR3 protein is CASSFGDRAYEQYF. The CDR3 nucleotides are TGTGCCAGCAGCTTTGGGGACAGGGCCTACGAGCAGTACTTC.

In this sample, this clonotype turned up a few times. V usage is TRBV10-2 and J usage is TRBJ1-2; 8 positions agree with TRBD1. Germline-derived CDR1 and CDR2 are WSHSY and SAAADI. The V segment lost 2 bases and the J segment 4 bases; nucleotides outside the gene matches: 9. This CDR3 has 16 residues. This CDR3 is CASSEPIQGVRYGYTF. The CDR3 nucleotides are TGCGCCAGCAGTGAGCCGATACAGGGGGTTCGCTATGGCTACACCTTC.

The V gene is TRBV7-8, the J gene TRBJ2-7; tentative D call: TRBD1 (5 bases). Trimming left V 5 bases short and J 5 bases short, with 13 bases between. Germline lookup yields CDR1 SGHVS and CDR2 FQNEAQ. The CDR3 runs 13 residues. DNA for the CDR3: TGTGCCAGCAGCGCCGGGCAGGGCAACGAGCAGTACTTC. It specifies CASSAGQGNEQYF.

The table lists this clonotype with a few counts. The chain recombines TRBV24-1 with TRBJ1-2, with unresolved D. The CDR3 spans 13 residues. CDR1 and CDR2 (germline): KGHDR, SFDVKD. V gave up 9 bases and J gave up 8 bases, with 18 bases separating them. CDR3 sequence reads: CATEGGNYQGYTF. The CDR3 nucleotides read TGTGCCACCGAGGGAGGGAACTATCAGGGCTACACCTTC.

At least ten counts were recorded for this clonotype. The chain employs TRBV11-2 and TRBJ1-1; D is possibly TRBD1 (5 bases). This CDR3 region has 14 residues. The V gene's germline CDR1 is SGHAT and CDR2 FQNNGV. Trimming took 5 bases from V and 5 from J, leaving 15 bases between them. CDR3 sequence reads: CASSPSGRGTEAFF. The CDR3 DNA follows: TGTGCCAGCAGCCCCTCGGGGCGGGGAACTGAAGCTTTCTTT.

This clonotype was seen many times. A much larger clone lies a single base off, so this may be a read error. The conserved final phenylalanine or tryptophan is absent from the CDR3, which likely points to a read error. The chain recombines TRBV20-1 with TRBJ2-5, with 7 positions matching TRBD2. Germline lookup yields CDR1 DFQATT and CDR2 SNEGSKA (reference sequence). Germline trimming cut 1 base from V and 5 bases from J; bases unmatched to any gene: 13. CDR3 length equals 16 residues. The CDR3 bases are TGCAGTGCTAGAGCCTTTCGACTAGCCCCAGGGGAGACCCAGTACCTC. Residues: CSARAFRLAPGETQYL.

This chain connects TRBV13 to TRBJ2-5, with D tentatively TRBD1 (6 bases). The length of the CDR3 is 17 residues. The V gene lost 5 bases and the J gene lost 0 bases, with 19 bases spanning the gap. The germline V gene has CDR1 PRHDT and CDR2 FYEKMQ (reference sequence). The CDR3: CASSAHRGGRDQETQYF. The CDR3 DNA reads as TGTGCCAGCAGCGCCCACCGTGGGGGCCGTGACCAAGAGACCCAGTACTTC. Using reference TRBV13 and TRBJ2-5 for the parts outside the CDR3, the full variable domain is AAGVIQSPRHLIKEKRETATLKCYPIPRHDTVYWYQQGPGQDPQFLISFYEKMQSDKGSIPDRFSAQQFSDYHSELNMSSLELGDSALYFCASSAHRGGRDQETQYFGPGTRLLVL.

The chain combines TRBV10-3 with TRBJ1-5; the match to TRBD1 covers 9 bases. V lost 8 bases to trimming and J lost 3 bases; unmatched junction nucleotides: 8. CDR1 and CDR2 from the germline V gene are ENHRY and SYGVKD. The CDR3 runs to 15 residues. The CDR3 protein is CAIGRDRAFNQPQHF. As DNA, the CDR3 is TGTGCCATCGGGCGGGACAGGGCCTTCAATCAGCCCCAGCATTTT.

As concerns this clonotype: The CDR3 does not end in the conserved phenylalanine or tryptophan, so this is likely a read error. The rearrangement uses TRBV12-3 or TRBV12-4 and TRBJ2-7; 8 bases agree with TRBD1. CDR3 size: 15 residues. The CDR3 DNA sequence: TGTGTCAGCAGCATTGACAGGGGAACGGGGTACGAGCAGTACCTC. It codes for CVSSIDRGTGYEQYL.

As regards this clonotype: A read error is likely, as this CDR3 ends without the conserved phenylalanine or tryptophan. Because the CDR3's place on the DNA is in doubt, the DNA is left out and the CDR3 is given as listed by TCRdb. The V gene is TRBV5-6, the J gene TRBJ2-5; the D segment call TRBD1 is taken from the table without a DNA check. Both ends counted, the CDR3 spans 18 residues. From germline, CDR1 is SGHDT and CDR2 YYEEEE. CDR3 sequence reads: CASSLFTGWSDYGYTFGS.

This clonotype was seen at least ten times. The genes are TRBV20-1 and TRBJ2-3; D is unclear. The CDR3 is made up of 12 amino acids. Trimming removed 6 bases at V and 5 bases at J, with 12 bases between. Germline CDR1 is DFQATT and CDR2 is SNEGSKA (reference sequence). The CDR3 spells CSAYGSGDTQYF. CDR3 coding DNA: TGCAGTGCCTACGGGTCGGGAGATACGCAGTATTTT.

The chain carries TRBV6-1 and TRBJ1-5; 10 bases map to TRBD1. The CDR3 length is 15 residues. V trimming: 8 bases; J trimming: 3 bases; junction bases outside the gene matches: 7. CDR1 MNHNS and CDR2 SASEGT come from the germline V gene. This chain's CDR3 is CASSSDRGVNQPQHF. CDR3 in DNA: TGTGCCAGCTCATCGGACAGGGGGGTCAATCAGCCCCAGCATTTT.

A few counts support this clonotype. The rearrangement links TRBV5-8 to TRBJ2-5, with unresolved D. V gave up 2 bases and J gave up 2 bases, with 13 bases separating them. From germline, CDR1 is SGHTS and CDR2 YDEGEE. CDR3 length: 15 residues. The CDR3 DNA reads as TGTGCCAGCAGCTTAGCAGGACGGATACAAGAGACCCAGTACTTC. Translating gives CASSLAGRIQETQYF.

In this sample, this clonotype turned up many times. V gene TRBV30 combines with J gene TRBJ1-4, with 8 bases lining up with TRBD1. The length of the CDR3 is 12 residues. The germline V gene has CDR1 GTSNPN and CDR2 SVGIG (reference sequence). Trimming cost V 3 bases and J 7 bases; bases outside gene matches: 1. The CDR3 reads CAWRGQVEKLFF. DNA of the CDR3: TGTGCCTGGAGGGGACAGGTTGAAAAACTGTTTTTT.

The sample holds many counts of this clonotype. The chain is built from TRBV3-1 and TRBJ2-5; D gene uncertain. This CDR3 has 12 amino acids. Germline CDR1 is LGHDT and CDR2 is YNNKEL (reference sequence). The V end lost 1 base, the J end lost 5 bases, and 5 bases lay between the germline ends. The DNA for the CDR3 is TGTGCCAGCAGCCAAGTATCGGAGACCCAGTACTTC. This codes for CASSQVSETQYF.

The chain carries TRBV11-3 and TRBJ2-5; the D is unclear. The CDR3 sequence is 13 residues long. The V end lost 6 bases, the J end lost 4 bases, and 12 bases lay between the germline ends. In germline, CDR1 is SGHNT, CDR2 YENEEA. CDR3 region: CASRQRLRETQYF. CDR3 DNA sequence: TGTGCCAGCAGACAAAGATTACGAGAGACCCAGTACTTC. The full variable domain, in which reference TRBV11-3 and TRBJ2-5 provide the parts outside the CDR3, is EAGVVQSPRYKIIEKKQPVAFWCNPISGHNTLYWYLQNLGQGPELLIRYENEEAVDDSQLPKDRFSAERLKGVDSTLKIQPAELGDSAVYLCASRQRLRETQYFGPGTRLLVL.

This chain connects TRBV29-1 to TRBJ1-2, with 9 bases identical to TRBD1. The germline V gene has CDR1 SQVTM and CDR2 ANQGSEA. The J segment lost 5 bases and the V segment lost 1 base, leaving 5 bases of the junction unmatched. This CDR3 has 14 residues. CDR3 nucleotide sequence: TGCAGCGTTGAAGTCGGGACAGGGAAATATGGCTACACCTTC. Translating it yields CSVEVGTGKYGYTF.

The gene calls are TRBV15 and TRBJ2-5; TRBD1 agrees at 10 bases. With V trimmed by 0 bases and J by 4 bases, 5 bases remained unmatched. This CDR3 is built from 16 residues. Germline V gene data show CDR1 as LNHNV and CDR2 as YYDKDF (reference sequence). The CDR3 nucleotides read TGTGCCACCAGCAGAGACCGGGACAGGGGACGAGAGACCCAGTACTTC. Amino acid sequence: CATSRDRDRGRETQYF.